The table lists the clone carrying this TCR beta chain with a few counts. Sequence at one end of the junction differs from germline and may be a read error. CDR3 size: 15 residues. CDR1 and CDR2 from the germline V gene are SEHNR and FQNEAQ (reference sequence). PCR was performed using 60 Vbeta and 13 Jbeta primers. Libraries were prepared by immunoSEQ multiplex PCR; TCRdb keeps only in-frame clonotypes and omits some of them. The sample shows some 90,000 clones, roughly 85% of them seen only once. This specimen comes from a study of cytomegalovirus exposure and HLA in healthy donors. Overall study: Assignment to the Caucasian-associated ancestry cluster applied to roughly 80% of the 300 to 500 genotyped donors.

Sequencing was performed on PBMCs. This chain joins TRBV7-9 and TRBJ1-1, with 7 bases fitting TRBD1. This sequence originates from a female donor in good health and CMV-seronegative. CDR3 loop: CSSSWGQTLNTEAFF. In DNA form, the CDR3 reads TGTTCCAGCAGCTGGGGACAGACTTTGAACACTGAAGCTTTCTTT.